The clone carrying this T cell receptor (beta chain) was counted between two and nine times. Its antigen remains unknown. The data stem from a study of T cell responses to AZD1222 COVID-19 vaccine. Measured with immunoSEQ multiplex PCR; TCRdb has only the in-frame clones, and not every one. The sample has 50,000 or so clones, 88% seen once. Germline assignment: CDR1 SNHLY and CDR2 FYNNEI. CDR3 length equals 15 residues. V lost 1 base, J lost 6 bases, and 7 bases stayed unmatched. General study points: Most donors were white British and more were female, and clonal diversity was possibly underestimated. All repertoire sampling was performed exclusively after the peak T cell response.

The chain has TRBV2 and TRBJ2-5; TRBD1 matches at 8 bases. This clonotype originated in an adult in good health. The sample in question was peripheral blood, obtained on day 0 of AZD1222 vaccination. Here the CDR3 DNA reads TGTGCCAGCAGTGAAGAGGCAGGGGGCACCAAGACCCAGTACTTC. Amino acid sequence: CASSEEAGGTKTQYF.